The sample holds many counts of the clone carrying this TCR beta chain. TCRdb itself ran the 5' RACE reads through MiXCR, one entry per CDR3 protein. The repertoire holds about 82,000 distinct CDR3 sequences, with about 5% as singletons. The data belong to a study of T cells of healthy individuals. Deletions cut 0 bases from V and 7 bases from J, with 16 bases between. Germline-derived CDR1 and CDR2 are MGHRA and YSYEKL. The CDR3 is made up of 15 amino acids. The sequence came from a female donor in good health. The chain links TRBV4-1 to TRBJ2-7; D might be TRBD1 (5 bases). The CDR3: CASSQDQETAKEQYF. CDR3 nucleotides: TGCGCCAGCAGCCAAGATCAGGAGACAGCGAAGGAGCAGTACTTC.